This T cell receptor (beta chain) was observed in a study of blood T cell repertoires in COVID-19. The CDR3 totals 14 residues. V lost 5 bases and J lost 2, with 10 bases in between. The germline gives CDR1 SNHLY, CDR2 FYNNEI. Only one count was recorded for this clone. Data came from immunoSEQ multiplex PCR; TCRdb stores just in-frame clones and leaves some out. The sample yields 150,000 to 200,000 clones, 75% to 80% seen once. The sequence came from a woman between 65 and 79 years old with acute or convalescent COVID-19. Sequenced sample: peripheral blood. The V gene is TRBV2, the J gene TRBJ1-5; no clear D. CDR3 DNA sequence: TGTGCCAGCAGTCAGATGAACGGCAATCAGCCCCAGCATTTT. Amino acids: CASSQMNGNQPQHF. The full variable domain, in which reference TRBV2 and TRBJ1-5 provide the parts outside the CDR3, is EPEVTQTPSHQVTQMGQEVILRCVPISNHLYFYWYRQILGQKVEFLVSFYNNEISEKSEIFDDQFSVERPDGSNFTLKIRSTKLEDSAMYFCASSQMNGNQPQHFGDGTRLSIL.